Below, one T cell receptor beta chain is given with its context. Its cognate antigen is unknown. This record comes from a study of shared clonotypes between healthy human individuals. Between the trimmed V and J ends, which lost 3 bases and 6 bases, there was a span of 17 bases. Germline CDR1 reads SGHTA; CDR2 reads FQGNSA. CDR3 length equals 16 residues. General study results and limits: The sole specimen, blood, was sampled, and tissue repertoires likely differ.

CD45RO negativity and positive selection for CCR7 defined naive CD8 cells, a population that excluded terminally differentiated effector memory CD45RA+ cells. All donors were healthy HIV-negative adults lacking recent acute infections or vaccinations. Donors, without exception, were Caucasian adults residing in Nashville, Tennessee. Sequencing used immunoSEQ multiplex PCR; TCRdb keeps in-frame clones, though not all of them. The data contain about 680,000 clones, 92% of them singletons. The chain carries TRBV7-2 and TRBJ1-4; a weak D match, TRBD1 (5 bases). This TCR came from a man aged 30 to 39 in good health. Sequencing input: naive CD8+ T cells sorted from blood. The CDR3 nucleotides read TGTGCCAGCAGCTTGGGGGGAGGGAGTTGGGATGAAAAACTGTTTTTT. Encoded protein: CASSLGGGSWDEKLFF. Filled out from reference TRBV7-2 and TRBJ1-4, the complete variable domain reads GAGVSQSPSNKVTEKGKDVELRCDPISGHTALYWYRQSLGQGLEFLIYFQGNSAPDKSGLPSDRFSAERTGGSVSTLTIQRTQQEDSAVYLCASSLGGGSWDEKLFFGSGTQLSVL.